The TCR beta chain described here comes from a study of T cell responses to AZD1222 COVID-19 vaccine. Generated by immunoSEQ multiplex PCR, the TCRdb table keeps only in-frame clones and is missing some. The sample shows tens of thousands of clones, about 91% of them seen only once. Per the germline V gene, CDR1 is LNHNV and CDR2 is YYDKDF (reference sequence). The V end lost 5 bases, the J end lost 1 base, and 11 bases lay between the germline ends. The CDR3 consists of 14 residues. This TCR came from an adult in good health. The V gene is TRBV15, the J gene TRBJ2-5, with D maybe TRBD1 (5 bases). This specimen was peripheral blood, taken on day 0 of AZD1222 vaccination. Here the CDR3 DNA reads TGTGCCACCAGCGCATGGACATTCCAAGAGACCCAGTACTTC. Translated: CATSAWTFQETQYF.